A single sample is the source of the 27 T cell receptor beta chains below, sequenced in a study of blood T cell repertoires in COVID-19. TCRdb's table, derived via immunoSEQ multiplex PCR, lists solely in-frame clones and lacks some. This table has about 30,000 clones, roughly nine tenths appearing once. What was sequenced was peripheral blood. The receptors originated from a human donor with active COVID-19. The donor label of this sample is uncertain.

This clone was picked up a small number of times. The chain links TRBV9 to TRBJ2-5; TRBD1 matches at 7 bases. The CDR3 runs 14 residues. CDR1 and CDR2 from the germline V gene are SGDLS and YYNGEE. After removal of 2 bases from V and 3 bases from J, the junction contained 4 bases not matched to a gene. This CDR3 is CASSVGTVKETQYF. The CDR3, as DNA: TGTGCCAGCAGCGTCGGGACAGTAAAAGAGACCCAGTACTTC.

The chain uses TRBV5-1 and TRBJ2-5, with D tentatively TRBD1 (7 bases). CDR3 size: 16 residues. Trimming shortened V by 4 bases and J by 4 bases, and 20 bases separated the two germline ends. Germline V gene sequence: CDR1 SGHRS, CDR2 YFSETQ. Here the CDR3 reads CASSEEGAMMLETQYF. The CDR3 DNA is TGCGCCAGCAGCGAGGAGGGGGCCATGATGTTAGAGACCCAGTACTTC.

The CDR3 loop is CASSPSGGIPSEQYF. In nucleotides, the CDR3 is TGTGCCAGCTCACCTAGCGGGGGGATCCCCTCCGAGCAGTACTTC. J is TRBJ2-7 and V is TRBV18, with 10 bases lining up with TRBD2. Germline trimming cut 3 bases from V and 6 bases from J; bases unmatched to any gene: 8. Germline CDR1 is KGHSH and CDR2 is LQKENI. The CDR3 runs to 15 residues.

The chain is built from TRBV6-1 and TRBJ1-1; D ambiguous. In germline, CDR1 is MNHNS, CDR2 SASEGT. The CDR3 length is 12 residues. Trimming took 3 bases from V and 5 from J, leaving 7 bases between them. The CDR3 DNA is TGTGCCAGCAGTGATCGTTATACTGAAGCTTTCTTT. Its protein is CASSDRYTEAFF.

The rearrangement joins TRBV19 to TRBJ2-7; TRBD1 matches 8 bases. After removal of 5 bases from V and 1 base from J, the junction contained 7 bases not matched to a gene. The CDR3 has 15 amino acids. Germline CDR1 LNHDA, CDR2 SQIVND (reference sequence). CDR3 sequence: CASSGDRGKSYEQYF. CDR3 sequence (DNA): TGTGCCAGTAGTGGAGACAGGGGAAAGTCCTACGAGCAGTACTTC.

The V gene is TRBV18, the J gene TRBJ2-1; D uncertain. CDR1 and CDR2 (germline): KGHSH, LQKENI. V shed 5 bases and J shed 5 bases, with 10 bases lying between them. The CDR3 sequence is 13 residues long. CDR3 region: CASSSVQDNEQFF. In DNA, the CDR3 is TGTGCCAGCTCATCCGTGCAGGACAATGAGCAGTTCTTC.

This clone has just a few counts. V gene TRBV5-1 combines with J gene TRBJ1-4; weak D call: TRBD1 (5 bases). V was shortened by 1 base and J by 3 bases, with 13 bases between the two germline ends. There are 16 residues in the CDR3. Germline CDR1 SGHRS, CDR2 YFSETQ. CDR3 sequence (DNA): TGCGCCAGCAGCTTGAGGGCGGGGCAGGCTAATGAAAAACTGTTTTTT. Its protein is CASSLRAGQANEKLFF. Together with reference TRBV5-1 and TRBJ1-4, the CDR3 gives the full variable domain: KAGVTQTPRYLIKTRGQQVTLSCSPISGHRSVSWYQQTPGQGLQFLFEYFSETQRNKGNFPGRFSGRQFSNSRSEMNVSTLELGDSALYLCASSLRAGQANEKLFFGSGTQLSVL.

The chain recombines TRBV6-5 with TRBJ1-4, with D maybe TRBD1 (5 bases). The germline V and J ends were trimmed by 5 bases and 7 bases, with 14 bases remaining between them. CDR1 is MNHEY and CDR2 is SVGAGI in the germline V gene. This CDR3 spans 14 amino acids. CDR3 bases: TGTGCCAGCAGTCGACAGCTCGGGAGTGAAAAACTGTTTTTT. It codes for CASSRQLGSEKLFF.

This chain links TRBV10-2 with TRBJ2-2; D is unclear. The V gene's germline CDR1 is WSHSY and CDR2 SAAADI. Trimming took 8 bases from V and 0 from J, leaving 10 bases between them. This CDR3 is built from 14 residues. Written as DNA, the CDR3 is TGCGCCAGCCTGGGCCTCGCGAACACCGGGGAGCTGTTTTTT. It codes for CASLGLANTGELFF.

The chain joins TRBV19 to TRBJ1-2; possible D gene TRBD1, 5 bases. V dropped 3 bases and J dropped 8 bases, with 19 bases sitting between them. CDR1 LNHDA and CDR2 SQIVND come from the germline V gene (reference sequence). The CDR3 loop spans 15 amino acids. Here the CDR3 reads CASSMGREYLAGYTF. In nucleotides, the CDR3 is TGTGCCAGTAGTATGGGCAGGGAATATTTGGCGGGCTACACCTTC.

The chain joins TRBV6-1 to TRBJ2-1; maybe TRBD1 (6 bases). Germline CDR1 and CDR2: MNHNS and SASEGT. The CDR3 extends over 12 amino acids. The germline V and J ends were trimmed by 3 bases and 10 bases, with 10 bases remaining between them. The chain's CDR3 is CASSDGRGEQFF. The CDR3 nucleotides read TGTGCCAGCAGTGATGGCAGGGGAGAGCAGTTCTTC.

The chain carries TRBV11-2 and TRBJ1-1; 7 nucleotides agree with TRBD1. The CDR3 length is 14 residues. The V gene's germline CDR1 is SGHAT and CDR2 FQNNGV. The ends lost 3 bases at V and 3 bases at J; junction bases unmatched: 4. CDR3 sequence: CASSFDRADTEAFF. CDR3 sequence (DNA): TGTGCCAGCAGCTTCGACAGGGCTGACACTGAAGCTTTCTTT.

This clone was recorded once. The V and J genes are TRBV14 and TRBJ1-2; unclear D gene. V gave up 3 bases and J gave up 5 bases, with 10 bases separating them. From germline, CDR1 is SGHDN and CDR2 FVKESK. The CDR3 covers 13 residues. CDR3 residues: CASSQTAGYGYTF. CDR3 coding DNA: TGTGCCAGCAGCCAGACCGCGGGGTATGGCTACACCTTC.

This clone has a single count. V gene TRBV10-3 combines with J gene TRBJ2-7, with 8 bases lining up with TRBD1. J lost 1 base, V lost 3 bases, and 8 bases had no gene match. Germline assignment: CDR1 ENHRY and CDR2 SYGVKD. The CDR3 length is 16 residues. The CDR3 reads CAISDPGQAVSYEQYF. The CDR3 DNA reads TGTGCCATCAGTGACCCGGGACAGGCCGTGTCCTACGAGCAGTACTTC.

The chain joins TRBV5-1 to TRBJ2-3, with D tentatively TRBD2 (6 bases). The V end was cut by 2 bases, the J end by 2 bases, with 9 bases between. The CDR3 is made up of 14 amino acids. Germline V gene lookup returns CDR1 SGHRS and CDR2 YFSETQ. CDR3 nucleotides: TGCGCCAGCAGCTTCGGCGGGAACACAGATACGCAGTATTTT. Its translation is CASSFGGNTDTQYF.

V and J are TRBV7-2 and TRBJ2-5; 15 bases agree with TRBD2. V shed 5 bases and J 2 bases; nucleotides not matched to a gene: 6. Germline V gene data show CDR1 as SGHTA and CDR2 as FQGNSA. The CDR3 extends over 17 amino acids. The CDR3 sequence is CASSPIGTSGGQETQYF. The CDR3 DNA sequence: TGTGCCAGCAGCCCTATAGGGACTAGCGGGGGGCAAGAGACCCAGTACTTC.

This chain uses TRBV19 with TRBJ1-3; possible D gene TRBD1, 5 bases. CDR3 length equals 13 residues. V shed 4 bases and J shed 3 bases, with 7 bases lying between them. Germline values: CDR1 LNHDA, CDR2 SQIVND (reference sequence). The CDR3 DNA is TGTGCCAGTAGTAAGGGGAATGGAAACACCATATATTTT. As protein: CASSKGNGNTIYF.

The chain combines TRBV19 with TRBJ2-5; D remains ambiguous. Germline-derived CDR1 and CDR2 are LNHDA and SQIVND (reference sequence). The CDR3 contains 14 residues. V was cut by 3 bases and J by 3 bases, with 11 bases left in between. CDR3 in DNA: TGTGCCAGTAGTATGGCTGGGCGCGAAGAGACCCAGTACTTC. Translation gives CASSMAGREETQYF.

The rearrangement joins TRBV18 to TRBJ2-7; D might be TRBD1 (5 bases). This CDR3 is built from 15 residues. V was cut by 1 base and J by 1 base, with 11 bases left in between. Germline-derived CDR1 and CDR2 are KGHSH and LQKENI. CDR3 protein: CASSPRAGKSYEQYF. The CDR3, as DNA: TGTGCCAGCTCACCACGCGCAGGGAAATCCTACGAGCAGTACTTC. Based on the CDR3 plus reference TRBV18 and TRBJ2-7, the full variable domain is NAGVMQNPRHLVRRRGQEARLRCSPMKGHSHVYWYRQLPEEGLKFMVYLQKENIIDESGMPKERFSAEFPKEGPSILRIQQVVRGDSAAYFCASSPRAGKSYEQYFGPGTRLTVT.

The chain combines TRBV19 with TRBJ1-2, with D maybe TRBD1 (6 bases). The CDR3 contains 13 residues. V was trimmed by 3 bases and J by 4 bases, leaving 9 bases between them. Germline loops: CDR1 LNHDA, CDR2 SQIVND (reference sequence). In DNA, the CDR3 is TGTGCCAGTAGTATCGACAGGTCCTATGGCTACACCTTC. It translates to CASSIDRSYGYTF.

This sequence joins TRBV7-4 and TRBJ2-5, with D possibly TRBD1 on 6 matching bases. V lost 1 base and J 1 base, leaving 13 bases between the germline ends. In germline, CDR1 is SGHVT, CDR2 SQSDAQ. This CDR3 is built from 16 residues. The CDR3 loop reads CASSLGGRGCQETQYF. CDR3 sequence (DNA): TGTGCCAGCAGCTTAGGCGGTAGGGGGTGCCAAGAGACCCAGTACTTC.

The J gene is TRBJ1-2, the V gene TRBV29-1, with TRBD1 matching 10 bases. J gave up 6 bases and V 3 bases, and 7 bases lay outside the gene matches. Germline CDR1 and CDR2: SQVTM and ANQGSEA. The CDR3 runs 14 residues. The CDR3 sequence: CSVDPKTGGNGYTF. In DNA, the CDR3 is TGCAGCGTTGACCCTAAGACAGGGGGCAATGGCTACACCTTC.

In DNA, the CDR3 is TGTGCCAGCAGCTCCGACAGGAACACTGAAGCTTTCTTT. Its protein product is CASSSDRNTEAFF. The chain employs TRBV3-1 (or the pseudogene TRBV3-2) and TRBJ1-1, with TRBD1 as a possible D gene (5 bases). This CDR3 region has 13 residues. V was shortened by 5 bases and J by 1 base, with 8 bases between the two germline ends. Germline V gene sequence: CDR1 LGHDT, CDR2 YNNKEL (reference sequence).

The count of this clone is one. V is TRBV14 and J is TRBJ1-1; 12 nucleotides agree with TRBD1. Germline values: CDR1 SGHDN, CDR2 FVKESK. J lost 6 bases, V lost 0 bases, and 8 bases had no gene match. This CDR3 is 17 amino acids long. This CDR3 is CASSQEIPGQGAAEAFF. CDR3 nucleotide sequence: TGTGCCAGCAGCCAAGAGATTCCGGGACAGGGGGCAGCTGAAGCTTTCTTT. The full variable domain, rest sourced from reference TRBV14 and TRBJ1-1, is EAGVTQFPSHSVIEKGQTVTLRCDPISGHDNLYWYRRVMGKEIKFLLHFVKESKQDESGMPNNRFLAERTGGTYSTLKVQPAELEDSGVYFCASSQEIPGQGAAEAFFGQGTRLTVV.

The chain recombines TRBV11-3 with TRBJ1-1; no clear D gene. The CDR3 is 14 residues long. CDR1 and CDR2 from the germline V gene are SGHNT and YENEEA. Deletions cut 7 bases from V and 1 base from J, with 13 bases between. The CDR3 loop is CASILGRGNTEAFF. The CDR3 DNA sequence: TGTGCCAGCATCCTGGGGAGAGGGAACACTGAAGCTTTCTTT.

CDR3 in DNA: TGTGCCACCCGGCCACAGACCACAGATACGCAGTATTTT. This translates into CATRPQTTDTQYF. The chain has TRBV19 and TRBJ2-3; no definite D call. The CDR3 contains 13 residues. V was shortened by 10 bases and J by 2 bases, with 13 bases between the two germline ends. Germline V CDR1 and CDR2: LNHDA, SQIVND (reference sequence).

This chain links TRBV28 with TRBJ1-1; TRBD1 might be the D (6 bases). Germline V CDR1 and CDR2: MDHEN, SYDVKM. V was clipped by 10 bases and J by 5 bases, with 11 bases between them. The length of the CDR3 is 11 residues. The CDR3 loop reads CATVGGTEAFF. As DNA, the CDR3 is TGTGCCACCGTAGGGGGTACTGAAGCTTTCTTT.